One and the same sample provided the 18 T cell receptor beta chains below, sequenced in a study of blood T cell repertoires in COVID-19. Measured with immunoSEQ multiplex PCR; TCRdb has only the in-frame clones, and not every one. This table has about 92,000 clones, around 80% appearing once. The sample consisted of peripheral blood. The receptors were sampled from a man between 45 and 60 years old who had recovered from COVID-19.

This chain connects TRBV20-1 to TRBJ1-6; possibly TRBD1 for D (5 bases). The CDR3 contains 17 residues. The germline V gene encodes CDR1 DFQATT and CDR2 SNEGSKA (reference sequence). V lost 3 bases and J lost 2, with 17 bases in between. CDR3 nucleotides: TGCAGTGCTAGTACCGCAGGGCAGTTAACCTATAATTCACCCCTCCACTTT. It codes for CSASTAGQLTYNSPLHF.

The gene calls are TRBV19 and TRBJ1-1; 11 nucleotides align to TRBD1. The CDR3 consists of 18 residues. Germline V gives CDR1 LNHDA, CDR2 SQIVND (reference sequence). Germline trimming cut 7 bases from V and 0 bases from J; bases unmatched to any gene: 13. CDR3 DNA sequence: TGTGCCAGTACCGTGAAGGACAGGGGGCGCGGAATGAACACTGAAGCTTTCTTT. Translated, it gives CASTVKDRGRGMNTEAFF.

This clone turned up a few times. This rearrangement joins TRBV9 to TRBJ2-3, with 11 bases identical to TRBD2. Per the germline V gene, CDR1 is SGDLS and CDR2 is YYNGEE. There are 16 residues in the CDR3. Unmatched junction bases numbered 5, after V lost 3 bases and J lost 2 bases. CDR3 DNA: TGTGCCAGCAGCGCAGGGACTAGCGGTTTCACAGATACGCAGTATTTT. Protein: CASSAGTSGFTDTQYF.

The J gene is TRBJ2-2, the V gene TRBV3-1 (or the pseudogene TRBV3-2), with 7 bases that match TRBD2. Germline V gives CDR1 LGHDT, CDR2 YNNKEL (reference sequence). The CDR3 has 15 amino acids. Trimming took 0 bases from V and 6 from J; bases not matched to a gene: 4. Here the CDR3 reads CASSQDSGPSGELFF. CDR3 nucleotides: TGTGCCAGCAGCCAAGATAGCGGGCCCTCCGGGGAGCTGTTTTTT.

This rearrangement joins TRBV7-2 to TRBJ2-7; TRBD1 matches 7 bases. Per the germline V gene, CDR1 is SGHTA and CDR2 is FQGNSA. V lost 5 bases, J lost 0 bases, and 7 bases stayed unmatched. The CDR3 totals 15 residues. CDR3 protein: CASSPGDRDSYEQYF. CDR3 DNA sequence: TGTGCCAGCAGCCCCGGGGACAGAGACTCCTACGAGCAGTACTTC. The variable domain in full, completed from reference TRBV7-2 and TRBJ2-7, reads GAGVSQSPSNKVTEKGKDVELRCDPISGHTALYWYRQSLGQGLEFLIYFQGNSAPDKSGLPSDRFSAERTGGSVSTLTIQRTQQEDSAVYLCASSPGDRDSYEQYFGPGTRLTVT.

The rearrangement links TRBV6-2 or TRBV6-3 to TRBJ2-1; 12 nucleotides agree with TRBD2. The germline V gene has CDR1 MNHEY and CDR2 SVGEGT. CDR3 length: 14 amino acids. Trimming at V came to 4 bases and at J to 8 bases, leaving 3 bases not matched to a gene. The chain's CDR3 is CASSWTSGIHEQFF. CDR3 coding DNA: TGTGCCAGCAGTTGGACTAGCGGGATCCATGAGCAGTTCTTC.

The rearrangement links TRBV5-1 to TRBJ2-3, with TRBD2 matching over 7 bases. Trimming at V came to 0 bases and at J to 6 bases, leaving 7 bases not matched to a gene. The CDR3 sequence is 15 residues long. Germline lookup yields CDR1 SGHRS and CDR2 YFSETQ. The CDR3 DNA follows: TGCGCCAGCAGCTTGGGGGCGGGAGCGGTGGATACGCAGTATTTT. Translation gives CASSLGAGAVDTQYF.

The CDR3 nucleotides are TGTGCCAGCAGCTTGTACCGGGACAGGGTTTTCCACACTGAAGCTTTCTTT. This encodes CASSLYRDRVFHTEAFF. The genes are TRBV5-6 and TRBJ1-1; 9 bases are a match to TRBD1. There are 17 residues in the CDR3. Germline CDR1 SGHDT, CDR2 YYEEEE. V lost 1 base, J lost 3 bases, and 10 bases stayed unmatched.

V gene TRBV7-3 combines with J gene TRBJ1-5; 8 nucleotides match TRBD1. V lost 4 bases and J lost 2; bases outside the gene matches: 7. This CDR3 is 16 amino acids long. CDR1 is SGHTA, CDR2 FQGTGA, per germline. CDR3 DNA sequence: TGTGCCAGCAGCTCACGCTGGACAGGGCGCAATCAGCCCCAGCATTTT. It encodes CASSSRWTGRNQPQHF.

For the CDR3, the DNA is TGTGCCAGCAGCCCTAGTTTCGAGCGGGAGACTAGCTACGAGCAGTACTTC. Residues: CASSPSFERETSYEQYF. The chain links TRBV9 to TRBJ2-7; 8 positions match TRBD2. The CDR3 sequence is 17 residues long. V shed 4 bases, J shed 3 bases, and the junction held 15 bases outside the gene matches. Germline loops: CDR1 SGDLS, CDR2 YYNGEE.

The rearrangement uses TRBV28 and TRBJ2-7, with 8 positions matching TRBD2. CDR3 length: 16 residues. J lost 2 bases, V lost 8 bases, and 14 bases had no gene match. Per the germline V gene, CDR1 is MDHEN and CDR2 is SYDVKM. In DNA, the CDR3 is TGTGCCAGCTACCCCTCGGGGGGGGGCATCACCTACGAGCAGTACTTC. Amino acids: CASYPSGGGITYEQYF.

The V gene is TRBV28, the J gene TRBJ2-5; 8 nucleotides match TRBD1. The CDR3 is 14 amino acids. Germline V gives CDR1 MDHEN, CDR2 SYDVKM. V shed 3 bases and J 6 bases; nucleotides not matched to a gene: 6. The CDR3 DNA reads TGTGCCAGCAGTTTGGCAGGGGGCGGGAAGACCCAGTACTTC. Encoded protein: CASSLAGGGKTQYF.

The chain couples TRBV27 to TRBJ2-7, with 10 bases identical to TRBD1. V gave up 6 bases and J gave up 3 bases; unmatched junction bases: 8. Germline values: CDR1 MNHEY, CDR2 SMNVEV (reference sequence). The CDR3 contains 15 residues. In DNA form, the CDR3 reads TGTGCCAGCAGCCCTGGACAGGGGGGACTCTACGAGCAGTACTTC. Translated: CASSPGQGGLYEQYF.

J is TRBJ1-1 and V is TRBV18; 7 bases agree with TRBD1. This CDR3 region has 13 residues. The trim removed 2 bases at V and 4 bases at J, leaving 1 base unmatched. Germline CDR1 KGHSH, CDR2 LQKENI. The CDR3 sequence is CASSPAGGTEAFF. The CDR3 bases are TGTGCCAGCTCACCAGCAGGGGGCACTGAAGCTTTCTTT.

The chain recombines TRBV5-1 with TRBJ2-1; perhaps TRBD1 as D (5 bases). The CDR3 is 13 residues long. Germline V gives CDR1 SGHRS, CDR2 YFSETQ. V was clipped by 2 bases and J by 9 bases, with 12 bases between them. CDR3 nucleotides: TGCGCCAGCAGCTTTACACTGACAGCTGAGCAGTTCTTC. The encoded protein is CASSFTLTAEQFF.

By sample fraction, this clone is medium-sized. This chain connects TRBV6-4 to TRBJ2-1, with TRBD2 identical over 9 bases. The ends lost 3 bases at V and 1 base at J; junction bases unmatched: 1. CDR3 size: 15 residues. Germline V gene lookup returns CDR1 MRHNA and CDR2 SNTAGT. The CDR3: CASSELAGSYNEQFF. CDR3 coding DNA: TGTGCCAGCAGTGAGCTAGCGGGATCCTACAATGAGCAGTTCTTC.

The J gene is TRBJ1-6, the V gene TRBV2; the D is unclear. Germline CDR1 SNHLY, CDR2 FYNNEI. CDR3 length: 15 residues. The V and J ends lost 0 bases and 6 bases respectively, with 9 bases between them. CDR3 coding DNA: TGTGCCAGCAGTGAAGCAATAAGTAGTAATTCACCCCTCCACTTT. Encoded protein: CASSEAISSNSPLHF.

This chain's CDR3 is CASSLVLGQGTEEQYF. In DNA form, the CDR3 reads TGTGCCAGCAGCTTGGTATTGGGACAGGGGACGGAAGAGCAGTACTTC. The V and J genes are TRBV5-8 and TRBJ2-7; the match to TRBD1 covers 10 bases. J was trimmed by 7 bases and V by 0 bases; bases with no gene match: 10. From germline, CDR1 is SGHTS and CDR2 YDEGEE. The CDR3 sequence is 16 residues long.